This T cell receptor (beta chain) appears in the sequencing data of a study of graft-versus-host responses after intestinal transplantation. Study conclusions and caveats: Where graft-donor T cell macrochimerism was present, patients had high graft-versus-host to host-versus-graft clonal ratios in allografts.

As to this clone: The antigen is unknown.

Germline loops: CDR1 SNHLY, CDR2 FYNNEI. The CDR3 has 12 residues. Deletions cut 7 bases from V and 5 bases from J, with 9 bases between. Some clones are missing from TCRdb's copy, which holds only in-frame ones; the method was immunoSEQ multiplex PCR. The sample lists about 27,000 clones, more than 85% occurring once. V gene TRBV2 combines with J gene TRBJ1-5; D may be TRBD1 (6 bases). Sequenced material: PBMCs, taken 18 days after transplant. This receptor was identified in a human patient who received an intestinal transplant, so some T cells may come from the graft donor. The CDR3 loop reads CASINRDQPQHF. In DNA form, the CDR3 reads TGTGCCAGCATAAACAGGGATCAGCCCCAGCATTTT.